A selection of T cell receptor beta chains follows, all from one sample in a study of control samples from healthy donors and cancer patients. The protocol was immunoSEQ multiplex PCR, while the TCRdb copy is restricted to in-frame clones and leaves out a portion. The data contain 100,000 to 150,000 clones, around nine tenths of them singletons. Sequenced: blood. The receptors were gathered from a man aged 18 to 30 in good health. Each CDR3 is given with its conserved first and last residue. The D gene is left open where the match is weak. Not every row has a clone size; where given, it reads once, few, many or a size class.

cdr3_length	j_call	v_call	clone_size	d_call	cdr3_aa	cdr3_nt
16	TRBJ1-2	TRBV7-9	few	TRBD1	CASSPVDREHDYGYTF	TGTGCCAGCAGCCCCGTGGACAGGGAGCACGACTATGGCTACACCTTC
15	TRBJ2-5	TRBV19	once	.	CASRSIRGTQETQYF	TGTGCCAGTAGGAGTATCCGGGGTACCCAAGAGACCCAGTACTTC
14	TRBJ1-1	TRBV2	.	.	CASKPTWLNTEAFF	TGTGCCAGCAAACCTACATGGTTGAACACTGAAGCTTTCTTT
15	TRBJ2-3	TRBV7-9	.	TRBD1	CASSSGTGGPDTQYF	TGTGCCAGCAGCTCCGGGACAGGGGGCCCAGATACGCAGTATTTT
12	TRBJ1-1	TRBV7-9	few	.	CASRGGVSEAFF	TGTGCCAGCAGGGGCGGGGTGTCTGAAGCTTTCTTT
16	TRBJ1-5	TRBV24-1	.	.	CATSDPDSYSNQPQHF	TGTGCCACCAGTGACCCTGACAGTTATAGCAATCAGCCCCAGCATTTT
17	TRBJ2-6	TRBV5-6	.	TRBD1	CASSLAPTGAGANVLTF	TGTGCCAGCAGCTTGGCCCCCACAGGGGCTGGGGCCAACGTCCTGACTTTC
13	TRBJ2-5	TRBV27	.	.	CASSQGSGETQYF	TGTGCCAGCAGTCAGGGGTCAGGAGAGACCCAGTACTTC
15	TRBJ2-3	TRBV14	once	.	CASSQFPRSTDTQYF	TGTGCCAGCAGCCAATTTCCCAGGAGCACAGATACGCAGTATTTT
12	TRBJ1-2	TRBV12-3/TRBV12-4	.	.	CASAPGGYGYTF	TGTGCCAGCGCCCCGGGGGGCTATGGCTACACCTTC
16	TRBJ2-3	TRBV14	once	TRBD2	CASSQTTSARPDTQYF	TGTGCCAGCAGCCAAACGACTAGCGCCCGACCGGATACGCAGTATTTT
14	TRBJ1-5	TRBV2	.	.	CASSEAAGDQPQHF	TGTGCCAGCAGTGAAGCTGCAGGTGATCAGCCCCAGCATTTT
15	TRBJ2-6	TRBV28	.	TRBD1	CASSFDRVGANVLTF	TGTGCCAGCAGCTTCGACAGGGTTGGGGCCAACGTCCTGACTTTC
17	TRBJ2-3	TRBV7-3	.	TRBD2	CASSSPPGGGLADTQYF	TGTGCCAGCAGCTCCCCGCCCGGGGGGGGCCTTGCAGATACGCAGTATTTT
15	TRBJ1-3	TRBV12-5	.	.	CASGLVRGSGNTIYF	TGTGCTAGTGGTTTGGTACGAGGCTCTGGAAACACCATATATTTT
12	TRBJ1-2	TRBV24-1	.	.	CATSDANYGYTF	TGTGCCACCAGTGACGCTAACTATGGCTACACCTTC
17	TRBJ2-4	TRBV10-3	.	.	CAISESTGTSAKNIQYF	TGTGCCATCAGTGAGTCGACAGGCACTTCAGCCAAAAACATTCAGTACTTC
14	TRBJ2-3	TRBV12-5	.	TRBD1	CASGLGQTGDTQYF	TGTGCTAGTGGTTTGGGCCAGACAGGGGATACGCAGTATTTT
16	TRBJ1-3	TRBV9	.	TRBD1	CASSALTGEDGNTIYF	TGTGCCAGCAGCGCGCTGACAGGGGAAGATGGAAACACCATATATTTT
13	TRBJ1-1	TRBV27	few	.	CASSPLINTEAFF	TGTGCCAGCAGTCCTCTTATAAACACTGAAGCTTTCTTT
12	TRBJ1-2	TRBV29-1	once	.	CSVQGSKDGYTF	TGCAGCGTTCAGGGGAGTAAAGATGGCTACACCTTC
11	TRBJ2-1	TRBV14	.	.	CASSQTYEQFF	TGTGCCAGCAGCCAGACGTATGAGCAGTTCTTC
14	TRBJ2-1	TRBV6-5	once	.	CASTKGGAGNEQFF	TGTGCCAGCACCAAGGGGGGGGCCGGTAATGAGCAGTTCTTC
20	TRBJ2-6	TRBV4-1	.	.	CASSQGRLGARSAGANVLTF	TGCGCCAGCAGCCAAGGACGTTTAGGGGCACGCTCGGCTGGGGCCAACGTCCTGACTTTC
14	TRBJ1-2	TRBV29-1	.	.	CSVESPGTNYGYTF	TGCAGCGTTGAGTCCCCAGGGACTAACTATGGCTACACCTTC
16	TRBJ1-2	TRBV28	once	.	CASSLFDFSRDYGYTF	TGTGCCAGCAGTTTATTCGACTTCTCAAGGGACTATGGCTACACCTTC
14	TRBJ1-1	TRBV15	.	.	CATSPDSMNTEAFF	TGTGCCACCAGCCCGGACAGCATGAACACTGAAGCTTTCTTT
16	TRBJ2-1	TRBV11-2	.	TRBD1	CASSTSLGQQYNEQFF	TGTGCCAGCAGTACTTCTTTGGGACAGCAATATAATGAGCAGTTCTTC
15	TRBJ1-2	TRBV5-6	.	TRBD1	CASSSRQGPPSGYTF	TGTGCCAGCAGCTCTCGACAGGGCCCACCGTCTGGCTACACCTTC
17	TRBJ1-4	TRBV18	.	TRBD1	CASSPGQTRSANEKLFF	TGTGCCAGCTCACCGGGACAGACTCGTTCGGCTAATGAAAAACTGTTTTTT
13	TRBJ2-7	TRBV5-8	.	.	CASSLGFSYEQYF	TGTGCCAGCAGCTTGGGGTTCTCCTACGAGCAGTACTTC
19	TRBJ2-3	TRBV19	.	TRBD2	CASSIEGSGTTGITDTQYF	TGTGCCAGTAGTATAGAGGGCAGTGGGACTACCGGAATCACAGATACGCAGTATTTT
14	TRBJ1-1	TRBV5-4	.	.	CASSRTGWDTEAFF	TGTGCCAGCAGCCGGACGGGTTGGGACACTGAAGCTTTCTTT
17	TRBJ1-6	TRBV10-2	.	.	CASSERLFSSYNSPLHF	TGCGCCAGCAGTGAGAGGCTTTTTAGCTCCTATAATTCACCCCTCCACTTT
13	TRBJ2-5	TRBV3-1/TRBV3-2	.	.	CASSQPPSETQYF	TGTGCCAGCAGCCAACCACCATCAGAGACCCAGTACTTC